This TCR beta chain was retrieved from a study of blood T cell repertoires in COVID-19. Enrollees, about 18 to 89 years old, lived in 25 or so US areas. Germline CDR1 and CDR2: SGHRS and YFSETQ. V was clipped by 0 bases and J by 3 bases, with 6 bases between them. The CDR3 length is 13 residues. For this clone: The identical CDR3 is also encoded by other nucleotide sequences in the sample.

In the authors' workflow: Estimation of nucleated cell counts was performed using reference gene primer amplification. Assay: immunoSEQ multiplex PCR; the TCRdb copy retains only in-frame clones and omits some. That table gives V, J and clone size, and the DNA gave D and trimming. The sample contains some 380,000 clones, more than 75% of which appear only once. This clonotype was sampled from a man aged 30 to 45 who had recovered from COVID-19. This chain links TRBV5-1 with TRBJ1-2, with D unclear. The sequenced material came from PBMCs or T cells enriched from blood (not recorded which). CDR3 region: CASSLAGDYGYTF. In DNA form, the CDR3 reads TGCGCCAGCAGCTTGGCAGGCGACTATGGCTACACCTTC.